These 2 T cell receptor beta chains came from one sample sequenced in a study of patients and donors after allogeneic stem cell transplantation. TCRdb redid the calling of the RT-PCR reads with MiXCR, one entry per CDR3 protein. Altogether roughly 200,000 distinct CDR3 sequences are present, 41% being singletons, with the ten largest covering approximately 30%. The sequenced sample was blood, either unsorted or a sorted T cell fraction (not recorded which). These receptors originate from a human donor who was either an allogeneic HSCT recipient or a stem cell or donor lymphocyte infusion donor (not recorded which). It is not recorded whose cells these are; they may come from a transplant donor.

The V gene is TRBV12-3 or TRBV12-4, the J gene TRBJ2-5; tentatively, D is TRBD2 (6 bases). Trimming left V 3 bases short and J 1 base short, with 18 bases between. The CDR3 consists of 17 residues. The CDR3 loop is CASSLEGSGLFQETQYF. In nucleotides, the CDR3 is TGTGCCAGCAGTTTGGAGGGGAGCGGGCTATTCCAAGAGACCCAGTACTTC.

This clonotype was recorded a few times. J is TRBJ2-1 and V is TRBV12-3 or TRBV12-4, with 7 bases identical to TRBD1. V lost 3 bases and J lost 0; bases outside the gene matches: 2. The CDR3 has 15 amino acids. CDR3 in DNA: TGTGCCAGCAGTTTGAGGGACAGCTCCTACAATGAGCAGTTCTTC. Translating it yields CASSLRDSSYNEQFF.